These T cell receptor beta chains were read from a single sample in a study of CD8 T cells in Susac syndrome. TCRdb re-called the immunoSEQ multiplex PCR reads with MiXCR, one entry per CDR3 protein. The table records around 270,000 distinct CDR3 sequences, approximately 89% of them present only once. The sample taken for sequencing was CD8+ T cells from PBMCs. The receptors here all came from a human donor with multiple sclerosis. Each CDR3 is given with its conserved first and last residue. The order of the fields is CDR3 DNA, CDR3 protein, D gene, V gene, clone size, J gene. The D gene is left open where the match is weak. The size entry is marked missing in some rows and otherwise reads once, few, many or a size class.

CDR3 DNA: TGTGCCAGCAGCTTGGTTGCCAACACAGATACGCAGTATTTT
CDR3 protein: CASSLVANTDTQYF
D gene: .
V gene: TRBV5-4
clone size: .
J gene: TRBJ2-3

CDR3 DNA: TGTGCCAGCAGCTTACGGGGGGCGGTGAGCTCCTACGAGCAGTACTTC
CDR3 protein: CASSLRGAVSSYEQYF
D gene: .
V gene: TRBV7-9
clone size: once
J gene: TRBJ2-7

CDR3 DNA: TGTGCCAGCAGCCAAGATCAGTGGAATGAGCAGTTCTTC
CDR3 protein: CASSQDQWNEQFF
D gene: .
V gene: TRBV3-1
clone size: .
J gene: TRBJ2-1

CDR3 DNA: TGCAGCGTCTCATTACTAGCGAGTGGCGGCAATGAGCAGTTCTTC
CDR3 protein: CSVSLLASGGNEQFF
D gene: TRBD2
V gene: TRBV29-1
clone size: .
J gene: TRBJ2-1

CDR3 DNA: TGTGCCAGCAGCCCCGGACAGTCTAGCAATCAGCCCCAGCATTTT
CDR3 protein: CASSPGQSSNQPQHF
D gene: .
V gene: TRBV7-8
clone size: .
J gene: TRBJ1-5

CDR3 DNA: TGTGCCAGCAGGGTGCGGGGGGGATACTACAATGAGCAGTTCTTC
CDR3 protein: CASRVRGGYYNEQFF
D gene: TRBD2
V gene: TRBV13
clone size: .
J gene: TRBJ2-1

CDR3 DNA: TGTGCCAGCAGCTTGGTGGGGTTCTCCTACGAGCAGTACTTC
CDR3 protein: CASSLVGFSYEQYF
D gene: .
V gene: TRBV5-6
clone size: .
J gene: TRBJ2-7

CDR3 DNA: TGTGCCAGCAGCGTATTCACCACAGATACGCAGTATTTT
CDR3 protein: CASSVFTTDTQYF
D gene: .
V gene: TRBV9
clone size: .
J gene: TRBJ2-3

CDR3 DNA: TGTGCCAGCAGCTTGGGAGGCTCAGGGTATGGCTACACCTTC
CDR3 protein: CASSLGGSGYGYTF
D gene: .
V gene: TRBV5-4
clone size: few
J gene: TRBJ1-2

CDR3 DNA: TGTGCCAGCAGCTCCCCAAAAGGGGCTAGCGGGAGGCAACACAATGAGCAGTTCTTC
CDR3 protein: CASSSPKGASGRQHNEQFF
D gene: TRBD2
V gene: TRBV7-9
clone size: .
J gene: TRBJ2-1

CDR3 DNA: TGTGCCAGCAGCCCAGGACACCTCGGCGAGCCCTCCTTGTCGACGCAGTATTTT
CDR3 protein: CASSPGHLGEPSLSTQYF
D gene: .
V gene: TRBV7-2
clone size: .
J gene: TRBJ2-3

CDR3 DNA: TGCGCCAGCAGTTCCTACGGACATTCCTACGAGCAGTACTTC
CDR3 protein: CASSSYGHSYEQYF
D gene: .
V gene: TRBV5-1
clone size: .
J gene: TRBJ2-7

CDR3 DNA: TGTGCCAGCAGCGCCCGTAGCGGCGAGGAGCTGTTTTTT
CDR3 protein: CASSARSGEELFF
D gene: .
V gene: TRBV9
clone size: .
J gene: TRBJ2-2

CDR3 DNA: TGTGCCAGCAGCTCAGCCGGAAGCACAGATACGCAGTATTTT
CDR3 protein: CASSSAGSTDTQYF
D gene: .
V gene: TRBV5-8
clone size: .
J gene: TRBJ2-3

CDR3 DNA: TGTGCCAGCAGCGACGACTCTGGGGCCAACGTCCTGACTTTC
CDR3 protein: CASSDDSGANVLTF
D gene: .
V gene: TRBV9
clone size: .
J gene: TRBJ2-6

CDR3 DNA: TGTGCCAGTAGACAAGGGACCCGTGGTAATTCACCCCTCCACTTT
CDR3 protein: CASRQGTRGNSPLHF
D gene: .
V gene: TRBV19
clone size: .
J gene: TRBJ1-6

CDR3 DNA: TGCGCCAGCAGCCAAGGTACGGCGTCCGCCTACGCGCAGTATTTT
CDR3 protein: CASSQGTASAYAQYF
D gene: .
V gene: TRBV4-3
clone size: .
J gene: TRBJ2-3

CDR3 DNA: TGTGCCAGCTCCCCCCCTGCAGGGACATTGGGGACTAGCGGCACCGGGGAGCTGTTTTTT
CDR3 protein: CASSPPAGTLGTSGTGELFF
D gene: TRBD2
V gene: TRBV9
clone size: .
J gene: TRBJ2-2

CDR3 DNA: TGTGCCAGCAGCCCTATCTCGTCCAATGAGCAGTTCTTC
CDR3 protein: CASSPISSNEQFF
D gene: .
V gene: TRBV11-1
clone size: .
J gene: TRBJ2-1

CDR3 DNA: TGCAGTGCTTCTGCTGGACCGTCAACTAATGAAAAACTGTTTTTT
CDR3 protein: CSASAGPSTNEKLFF
D gene: .
V gene: TRBV20-1
clone size: .
J gene: TRBJ1-4

CDR3 DNA: TGTGCCAGCAGCTTGGCAGGGATGTACACCGGGGAGCTGTTTTTT
CDR3 protein: CASSLAGMYTGELFF
D gene: .
V gene: TRBV5-4
clone size: .
J gene: TRBJ2-2

CDR3 DNA: TGTGCCAGCAGCTTAAGTACGGGACCCCTTCAGCCCCAGCATTTT
CDR3 protein: CASSLSTGPLQPQHF
D gene: .
V gene: TRBV7-2
clone size: .
J gene: TRBJ1-5

CDR3 DNA: TGTGCCAGCAGTCTGGACACTACGAGCTCCTACGAGCAGTACTTC
CDR3 protein: CASSLDTTSSYEQYF
D gene: .
V gene: TRBV27
clone size: .
J gene: TRBJ2-7

CDR3 DNA: TGCAGTGCTGGAAGCGGGAGGGCCTACAATGAGCAGTTCTTC
CDR3 protein: CSAGSGRAYNEQFF
D gene: TRBD2
V gene: TRBV20-1
clone size: .
J gene: TRBJ2-1

CDR3 DNA: TGCGCCAGCAGCTTTGGTTGGGGGATGAACACTGAAGCTTTCTTT
CDR3 protein: CASSFGWGMNTEAFF
D gene: .
V gene: TRBV5-1
clone size: .
J gene: TRBJ1-1